This T cell receptor beta chain was retrieved from a study of memory B cells and T cells in multiple sclerosis (dated by TCRdb to 2016 to 2019). Study-wide context: The study compared TCR beta repertoires of autoproliferating peripheral T cells with brain lesion-infiltrating T cells in multiple sclerosis patients. TCR sequencing involved a couple of multiple sclerosis patients from whom brain lesions at autopsy or brain-infiltrating cells from biopsy were available.

Genomic DNA was extracted, and the immunoSEQ Platform was used to amplify TCRbeta CDR3 regions from that DNA. Multiplex PCR, high-throughput sequencing and a vendor bioinformatics pipeline were brought together in the immunoSEQ assay. For the original study's pipeline: Non-productive sequences and CDR3s under 4 amino acids long were removed, and the clonotype frequencies in each sample were recalculated. In immunoSEQ Analyzer 2.0, shared clonotypes were identified as those with identical CDR3 amino acid, V gene and J gene sequences. To normalize repertoire overlap, the number of shared clonotypes was divided by the product of the two clone-set sizes and multiplied by 1000 to give arbitrary units. Held by TCRdb, this immuneACCESS table contains in-frame sequences only and omits some clones. Under half of the omission traces to an unresolved V gene where checked; the cause of the rest is unknown. V and J calls and clone size are given by that table; D and trimming were obtained from the DNA. The sample table holds over 35,000 clones, of which roughly 80% were seen once. The ten largest clones take up around 1.1% of the sample.

In this sample, this clone turned up a few times. What antigen it recognizes has not been identified. No base qualities exist here, and no much larger clone lies one base off it. Results and caveats for the whole study, not just this receptor: Clone-set sizes varied between compartments, which affected the numbers of shared clonotypes and made normalization necessary.

After stimulus-free culture of CFSE-labeled PBMCs, the autoproliferating (CFSEdim) and non-proliferating (CFSEhi) T cell fractions were sequenced separately. A total of fewer than 6x10^7 CFSE-labeled PBMCs were cultured for 7 days without stimulus, and replicate wells were then pooled. PBMCs were labeled with approximately 0.52 uM CFSE and cultured without exogenous stimuli in serum-free AIM-V medium. Before use, PBMCs were isolated by Ficoll density gradient centrifugation and cryopreserved. Live 7-AAD-negative cells were sorted on a FACSAria III, washed with PBS, and frozen at -80 degrees C as dry pellets. Reading from cysteine to phenylalanine, the CDR3 counts 15 amino acids. Only the CDR3 part of the read is kept: 45 bases, read in frame from the first base. Deletion took 4 bases off V and 2 bases off J, with a span of 15 bases between the germline ends. CDR1 and CDR2, looked up from the germline V gene (reference sequence), are SGHNT and YYREEE.

The rearranged segments are TRBV5-4 and TRBJ1-2; the D region possibly corresponds to TRBD1 (5 bases align). The sequence came from a human donor with multiple sclerosis. The sample was PBMCs from blood kept in culture. The CDR3 reads CASSPDPGPNYGYTF. Read as DNA, the sequence is TGTGCCAGCAGCCCGGACCCGGGACCAAACTATGGCTACACCTTC.